These 21 T cell receptor beta chains share one sample of origin, sequenced in a study of cytomegalovirus exposure and HLA in healthy donors. PCR amplification relied on 60 Vbeta primers (plus 13 Jbeta primers). Using immunoSEQ multiplex PCR, the repertoire was profiled, and TCRdb retains in-frame clones only, with some absent. The repertoire has some 100,000 clones, approximately 75% of them found once; the top ten carry 4.5% to 5%. Material: PBMCs. The receptors were sampled from a middle-aged man in good health and CMV-seropositive.

The gene calls are TRBV19 and TRBJ2-3, with TRBD1 identical over 10 bases. J lost 4 bases, V lost 9 bases, and 4 bases had no gene match. This CDR3 contains 13 residues. The germline V gene encodes CDR1 LNHDA and CDR2 SQIVND (reference sequence). DNA for the CDR3: TGTGCCAGCCGGGACAGGGGACCAGATACGCAGTATTTT. Its translation is CASRDRGPDTQYF.

The count of this clone is one. V is TRBV18 and J is TRBJ2-1; 7 positions agree with TRBD2. Germline CDR1 KGHSH, CDR2 LQKENI. The CDR3 consists of 16 residues. The trim removed 3 bases at V and 0 bases at J, leaving 5 bases unmatched. CDR3 DNA sequence: TGTGCCAGCTCACCGGCTAGCGGACGCTCCTACAATGAGCAGTTCTTC. It encodes CASSPASGRSYNEQFF.

J is TRBJ2-3 and V is TRBV6-6; maybe TRBD2 (5 bases). The CDR3 sequence is 15 residues long. Trimming removed 6 bases at V and 7 bases at J, with 20 bases between. Germline CDR1 MNHNY, CDR2 SVGAGI (reference sequence). The CDR3 region is CASRETNSRLHTQYF. In DNA, the CDR3 is TGTGCCAGCAGGGAGACTAACTCCAGGCTCCATACGCAGTATTTT.

This CDR3 is CASSSYGDQETQYF. The CDR3 DNA is TGTGCCAGCAGCTCTTACGGGGACCAAGAGACCCAGTACTTC. V is TRBV7-2 and J is TRBJ2-5; a weak D match, TRBD2 (5 bases). CDR3 length: 14 residues. V dropped 4 bases and J dropped 0 bases, with 9 bases sitting between them. From germline, CDR1 is SGHTA and CDR2 FQGNSA. The full variable domain, in which reference TRBV7-2 and TRBJ2-5 provide the parts outside the CDR3, is GAGVSQSPSNKVTEKGKDVELRCDPISGHTALYWYRQSLGQGLEFLIYFQGNSAPDKSGLPSDRFSAERTGGSVSTLTIQRTQQEDSAVYLCASSSYGDQETQYFGPGTRLLVL.

The V call is TRBV30, the J call TRBJ2-2; 11 bases are shared with TRBD1. The V gene's germline CDR1 is GTSNPN and CDR2 SVGIG (reference sequence). The CDR3 is made up of 15 amino acids. J gave up 5 bases and V 3 bases, and 5 bases lay outside the gene matches. CDR3 amino acids: CAWSSGQGATGELFF. As DNA, the CDR3 is TGTGCCTGGAGCTCCGGACAGGGGGCGACCGGGGAGCTGTTTTTT. Supplemented by reference TRBV30 and TRBJ2-2, the full variable domain reads SQTIHQWPATLVQPVGSPLSLECTVEGTSNPNLYWYRQAAGRGLQLLFYSVGIGQISSEVPQNLSASRPQDRQFILSSKKLLLSDSGFYLCAWSSGQGATGELFFGEGSRLTVL.

This clone turned up a few times. The chain recombines TRBV28 with TRBJ1-5; perhaps TRBD1 as D (5 bases). The CDR3 is made up of 15 amino acids. Germline CDR1 and CDR2: MDHEN and SYDVKM. Between the trimmed V and J ends, which lost 1 base and 8 bases, there was a span of 15 bases. The CDR3 loop reads CASSLFTGPTKPQHF. DNA for the CDR3: TGTGCCAGCAGTTTATTTACAGGCCCGACAAAGCCCCAGCATTTT.

The chain combines TRBV19 with TRBJ2-7, with 7 nucleotides matching TRBD2. CDR1 is LNHDA, CDR2 SQIVND, per germline (reference sequence). J lost 3 bases, V lost 4 bases, and 9 bases had no gene match. This CDR3 has 15 amino acids. CDR3 DNA: TGTGCCAGTAGTACAGTTACGGGGGGAAGCTACGAGCAGTACTTC. It specifies CASSTVTGGSYEQYF.

In regard to this clone: Germline and junction disagree at one end, which may indicate a read error. The chain links TRBV27 to TRBJ1-1; no firm D call. The CDR3 has 16 residues. Germline lookup yields CDR1 MNHEY and CDR2 SMNVEV (reference sequence). The CDR3 sequence is CASSLRGSLMNTEAFF. The CDR3 region has the DNA TGTGCCAGCAGTTTACGGGGAAGTCTCATGAACACTGAGGCTTTCTTT.

The rearrangement links TRBV27 to TRBJ2-3, with 7 bases aligning to TRBD1. CDR1 is MNHEY, CDR2 SMNVEV, per germline (reference sequence). This CDR3 is 18 amino acids long. V was clipped by 0 bases and J by 1 base; unmatched bases: 10. The CDR3, as DNA: TGTGCCAGCAGTTTATCTGCTCACACCGGGACAGGCACAGATACGCAGTATTTT. It codes for CASSLSAHTGTGTDTQYF.

The sample holds one count of this clone. This chain uses TRBV30 with TRBJ2-3, with D perhaps TRBD1 (5 bases). The V and J ends lost 4 bases and 4 bases respectively, with 18 bases between them. From germline, CDR1 is GTSNPN and CDR2 SVGIG (reference sequence). The CDR3 covers 15 residues. CDR3 DNA sequence: TGTGCCTGGAAGGGGCTTACCATACTGTCAGATACGCAGTATTTT. Translated, it gives CAWKGLTILSDTQYF. The full variable domain, completed using reference TRBV30 and TRBJ2-3, is SQTIHQWPATLVQPVGSPLSLECTVEGTSNPNLYWYRQAAGRGLQLLFYSVGIGQISSEVPQNLSASRPQDRQFILSSKKLLLSDSGFYLCAWKGLTILSDTQYFGPGTRLTVL.

J is TRBJ2-7 and V is TRBV6-1, with TRBD1 matching 9 bases. Germline trimming cut 5 bases from V and 2 bases from J; bases unmatched to any gene: 7. Per the germline V gene, CDR1 is MNHNS and CDR2 is SASEGT. CDR3 length: 15 amino acids. The CDR3 nucleotides read TGTGCCAGCAGTTTAACACAGGGGGCCCCCTACGAGCAGTACTTC. Protein product: CASSLTQGAPYEQYF.

This clone has only a few counts. The rearrangement joins TRBV28 to TRBJ1-6; TRBD1 matches 10 bases. The CDR3 totals 18 residues. Germline CDR1 and CDR2: MDHEN and SYDVKM. V shed 4 bases, J shed 7 bases, and the junction held 13 bases outside the gene matches. The CDR3 bases are TGTGCCAGCAGTTCCCCCACATCGACAGGGGGCTGGAATTCACCCCTCCACTTT. Translating gives CASSSPTSTGGWNSPLHF.

The chain couples TRBV7-9 to TRBJ1-1; D perhaps matches TRBD1 (6 bases). There are 14 residues in the CDR3. V lost 6 bases, J lost 5 bases, and 16 bases lay in between. CDR1 and CDR2 from the germline V gene are SEHNR and FQNEAQ (reference sequence). This chain's CDR3 is CASSKQGGWTEAFF. The CDR3 DNA reads as TGTGCCAGCAGTAAACAGGGCGGGTGGACTGAAGCTTTCTTT.

The J gene is TRBJ2-5, the V gene TRBV2; 10 nucleotides agree with TRBD1. CDR1 is SNHLY and CDR2 is FYNNEI in the germline V gene. The J segment lost 6 bases and the V segment lost 6 bases, leaving 13 bases of the junction unmatched. This CDR3 comprises 16 residues. Here the CDR3 reads CASREFGTGDVKTQYF. The CDR3, as DNA: TGTGCCAGCAGAGAATTCGGGACAGGGGATGTGAAGACCCAGTACTTC.

The rearrangement uses TRBV11-2 and TRBJ1-2; TRBD1 might be the D (5 bases). Germline lookup yields CDR1 SGHAT and CDR2 FQNNGV. There are 14 residues in the CDR3. Trimming took 6 bases from V and 0 from J, leaving 11 bases between them. As DNA, the CDR3 is TGTGCCAGCAGTCCAGGACACCCTAACTATGGCTACACCTTC. Its protein product is CASSPGHPNYGYTF.

In this sample, this clone turned up a few times. V usage is TRBV9 and J usage is TRBJ1-1; 7 positions agree with TRBD1. The CDR3 has 12 amino acids. CDR1 is SGDLS and CDR2 is YYNGEE in the germline V gene. V shed 4 bases, J shed 7 bases, and the junction held 4 bases outside the gene matches. The CDR3: CASSPRTGEAFF. The CDR3 DNA reads as TGTGCCAGCAGCCCCCGGACAGGTGAAGCTTTCTTT.

This clone came up a few times. The chain has TRBV2 and TRBJ1-1; maybe TRBD1 (6 bases). CDR1 is SNHLY, CDR2 FYNNEI, per germline. Trimming pared 8 bases from V and 11 bases from J, leaving 27 bases between. The CDR3 consists of 15 residues. The DNA of the CDR3 is TGTGCCAGCGCCCTGAGGGAGGGGGGCCCTTCTGTCGCTTTCTTT. Its translation: CASALREGGPSVAFF.

The sample holds one count of this clone. The rearrangement joins TRBV9 to TRBJ1-1; D gene unclear. The CDR3 spans 15 residues. Germline CDR1 and CDR2: SGDLS and YYNGEE. V was cut by 0 bases and J by 4 bases, with 13 bases left in between. The CDR3: CASSVGSVRGTEAFF. CDR3 sequence (DNA): TGTGCCAGCAGCGTAGGTTCAGTCCGGGGCACTGAAGCTTTCTTT.

The chain couples TRBV7-9 to TRBJ1-5; maybe TRBD1 (5 bases). Trimming pared 0 bases from V and 3 bases from J, leaving 12 bases between. This CDR3 spans 16 amino acids. In germline, CDR1 is SEHNR, CDR2 FQNEAQ (reference sequence). The CDR3 DNA reads as TGTGCCAGCAGCTTAGCTACAGGCTATTCCAATCAGCCCCAGCATTTT. Amino acid sequence: CASSLATGYSNQPQHF.

The chain links TRBV7-9 to TRBJ1-2, with 12 bases lining up with TRBD1. Per germline, CDR1 SEHNR and CDR2 FQNEAQ (reference sequence). The CDR3 consists of 17 residues. The trim removed 8 bases at V and 3 bases at J, leaving 13 bases unmatched. CDR3 in DNA: TGTGCCAGCGCAAAGAGGGGACAGGGGGCTCTCGACTATGGCTACACCTTC. It translates to CASAKRGQGALDYGYTF.

The chain joins TRBV6-5 to TRBJ2-7; 7 bases align to TRBD2. Germline V gives CDR1 MNHEY, CDR2 SVGAGI. This CDR3 contains 15 residues. V was clipped by 8 bases and J by 0 bases; unmatched bases: 10. In nucleotides, the CDR3 is TGTGCCAGCCATTCTAGCGGCCTAAGCTCCTACGAGCAGTACTTC. Translated, it gives CASHSSGLSSYEQYF.